These T cell receptor beta chains were read from a single sample in a study of cytomegalovirus exposure and HLA in healthy donors. Measured with immunoSEQ multiplex PCR; TCRdb has only the in-frame clones, and not every one. The table includes fewer than 150,000 clones, around 77% detected once. Sequencing used PBMCs. All receptors come from a man in his fifties in good health and CMV-seropositive. Both conserved end residues are part of each CDR3. The D gene is left open where the match is weak. Clone size is stated in some rows and not others, as once, few, many or a class when expanded.

v_gene: TRBV7-9; abundance: -; d_gene: -; j_gene: TRBJ2-3; CDR3nt: TGTGCCAGCAGCTACGAGGGCCCAGATACGCAGTATTTT; CDR3aa: CASSYEGPDTQYF
v_gene: TRBV7-2; abundance: -; d_gene: -; j_gene: TRBJ2-3; CDR3nt: TGTGCCAGCAGCTTAGCCTTCACAGATACGCAGTATTTT; CDR3aa: CASSLAFTDTQYF
v_gene: TRBV6-5; abundance: few; d_gene: -; j_gene: TRBJ2-5; CDR3nt: TGTGCCAGCAGGGTCCAAATGGCTCAAGAGACCCAGTACTTC; CDR3aa: CASRVQMAQETQYF
v_gene: TRBV18; abundance: -; d_gene: -; j_gene: TRBJ1-1; CDR3nt: TGTGCCAGCTCACCCTACAGTCAGAACACTGAAGCTTTCTTT; CDR3aa: CASSPYSQNTEAFF
v_gene: TRBV29-1; abundance: -; d_gene: TRBD1; j_gene: TRBJ2-6; CDR3nt: TGCAGCGTTGACCAGGGGGCGTTGTCTGGGGCCAACGTCCTGACTTTC; CDR3aa: CSVDQGALSGANVLTF
v_gene: TRBV9; abundance: -; d_gene: TRBD2; j_gene: TRBJ2-1; CDR3nt: TGTGCCAGCGGCGGGGGGGCCTACAATGAGCAGTTCTTC; CDR3aa: CASGGGAYNEQFF
v_gene: TRBV6-1; abundance: few; d_gene: TRBD1; j_gene: TRBJ2-2; CDR3nt: TGTGCCAGCAGCGACAGGGACAGGGCTTCGCTGTTTTTT; CDR3aa: CASSDRDRASLFF
v_gene: TRBV2; abundance: -; d_gene: -; j_gene: TRBJ2-5; CDR3nt: TGTGCCAGCACCGTTGACTGGGGAGGCCAAGAGACCCAGTACTTC; CDR3aa: CASTVDWGGQETQYF
v_gene: TRBV18; abundance: -; d_gene: TRBD1; j_gene: TRBJ1-1; CDR3nt: TGTGCCAGCTCGCCGGGACAGGGCACTGAAGCTTTCTTT; CDR3aa: CASSPGQGTEAFF
v_gene: TRBV5-4; abundance: -; d_gene: -; j_gene: TRBJ2-2; CDR3nt: TGTGCCAGCAGCTTGGCAGGCAGGGGGAACACCGGGGAGCTGTTTTTT; CDR3aa: CASSLAGRGNTGELFF
v_gene: TRBV27; abundance: -; d_gene: -; j_gene: TRBJ2-2; CDR3nt: TGTGCCAGCAGTTTTGTGGTTAGTGGCGGGGAGCTGTTTTTT; CDR3aa: CASSFVVSGGELFF
v_gene: TRBV6-5; abundance: -; d_gene: -; j_gene: TRBJ2-5; CDR3nt: TGTGCCAGCATCCACATAGAGACCCAGTACTTC; CDR3aa: CASIHIETQYF
v_gene: TRBV6-5; abundance: -; d_gene: -; j_gene: TRBJ2-2; CDR3nt: TGTGCCAGCAGTTACGAACTTGGCGGGGAGCTGTTTTTT; CDR3aa: CASSYELGGELFF
v_gene: TRBV7-6; abundance: few; d_gene: -; j_gene: TRBJ2-7; CDR3nt: TGTGCCAGCAGCTTTCCGGATACTAGGGTGTACGAGCAGTACTTC; CDR3aa: CASSFPDTRVYEQYF
v_gene: TRBV11-2; abundance: -; d_gene: TRBD1; j_gene: TRBJ1-2; CDR3nt: TGTGCCAGCAGCATCGACTCCAGGGGGATTAGTGGCTACACCTTC; CDR3aa: CASSIDSRGISGYTF
v_gene: TRBV9; abundance: -; d_gene: TRBD2; j_gene: TRBJ2-3; CDR3nt: TGTGCCAGCAGCGACGTAGCGGGGCCAGATACGCAGTATTTT; CDR3aa: CASSDVAGPDTQYF
v_gene: TRBV5-1; abundance: few; d_gene: TRBD1; j_gene: TRBJ2-3; CDR3nt: TGCGCCAGCAGCCCGGGGACAGGGATCCCCACAGATACGCAGTATTTT; CDR3aa: CASSPGTGIPTDTQYF
v_gene: TRBV28; abundance: -; d_gene: TRBD1; j_gene: TRBJ2-5; CDR3nt: TGTGCCAGCAGTCCACGTGACAGGGGGCGAGAGACCCAGTACTTC; CDR3aa: CASSPRDRGRETQYF
v_gene: TRBV11-3; abundance: -; d_gene: TRBD2; j_gene: TRBJ2-3; CDR3nt: TGTGCCAGCAGCTTAGGGGGGACTAGCGGGAGTACGTCGACAGATACGCAGTATTTT; CDR3aa: CASSLGGTSGSTSTDTQYF
v_gene: TRBV10-2; abundance: -; d_gene: -; j_gene: TRBJ1-5; CDR3nt: TGCGCCAGCCTTGACAGAAAGTCTAGCAATCAGCCCCAGCATTTT; CDR3aa: CASLDRKSSNQPQHF
v_gene: TRBV5-1; abundance: -; d_gene: -; j_gene: TRBJ2-2; CDR3nt: TGCGCCAGCAGTTCTGATAGGGGTAACACCGGGGAGCTGTTTTTT; CDR3aa: CASSSDRGNTGELFF
v_gene: TRBV28; abundance: -; d_gene: TRBD1; j_gene: TRBJ1-4; CDR3nt: TGTGCCAGCAGCTTTACGGGGACAGGGGGTGAAAAACTGTTTTTT; CDR3aa: CASSFTGTGGEKLFF
v_gene: TRBV5-6; abundance: -; d_gene: TRBD1; j_gene: TRBJ2-5; CDR3nt: TGTGCCAGCAGTCGACAGGGGAACTTGAACCAGTACTTC; CDR3aa: CASSRQGNLNQYF
v_gene: TRBV28; abundance: -; d_gene: -; j_gene: TRBJ2-2; CDR3nt: TGTGCCAGCAGTTTAATCTGGGGCCAGCTGTTTTTT; CDR3aa: CASSLIWGQLFF